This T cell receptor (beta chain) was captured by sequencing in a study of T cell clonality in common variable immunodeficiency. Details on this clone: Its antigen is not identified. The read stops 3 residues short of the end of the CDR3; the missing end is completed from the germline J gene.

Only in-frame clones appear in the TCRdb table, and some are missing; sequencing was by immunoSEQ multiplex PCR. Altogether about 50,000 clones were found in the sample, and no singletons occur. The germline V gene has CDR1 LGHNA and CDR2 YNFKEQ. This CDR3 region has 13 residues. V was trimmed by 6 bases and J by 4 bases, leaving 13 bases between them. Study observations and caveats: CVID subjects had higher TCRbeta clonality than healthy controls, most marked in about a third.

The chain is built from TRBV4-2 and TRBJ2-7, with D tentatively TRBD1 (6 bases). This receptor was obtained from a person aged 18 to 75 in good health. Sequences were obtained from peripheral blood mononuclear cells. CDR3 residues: CASSHRDAYEQYF. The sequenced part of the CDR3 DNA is TGTGCCAGCAGTCACAGGGACGCGTACGAG.